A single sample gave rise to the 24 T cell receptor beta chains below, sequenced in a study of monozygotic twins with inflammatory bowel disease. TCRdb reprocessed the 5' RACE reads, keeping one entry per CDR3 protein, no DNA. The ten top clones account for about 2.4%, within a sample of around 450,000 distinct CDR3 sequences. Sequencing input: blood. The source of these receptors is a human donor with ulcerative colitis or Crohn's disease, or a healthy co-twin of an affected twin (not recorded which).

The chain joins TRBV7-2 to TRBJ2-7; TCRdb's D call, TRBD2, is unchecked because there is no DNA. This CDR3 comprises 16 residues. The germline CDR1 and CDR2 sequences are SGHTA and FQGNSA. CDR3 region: CASSLVAGPNSYEQYF.

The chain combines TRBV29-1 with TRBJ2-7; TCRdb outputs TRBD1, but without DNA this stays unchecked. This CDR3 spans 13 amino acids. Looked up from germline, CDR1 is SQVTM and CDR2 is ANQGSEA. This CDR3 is CSVQRGGSYEQYF.

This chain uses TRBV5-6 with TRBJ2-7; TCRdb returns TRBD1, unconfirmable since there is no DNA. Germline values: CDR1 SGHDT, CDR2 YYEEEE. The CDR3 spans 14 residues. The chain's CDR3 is CASSSLHRGAEQYF.

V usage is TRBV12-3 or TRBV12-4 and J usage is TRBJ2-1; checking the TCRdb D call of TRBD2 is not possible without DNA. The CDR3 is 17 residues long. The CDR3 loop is CASRLRTSGGPHNEQFF.

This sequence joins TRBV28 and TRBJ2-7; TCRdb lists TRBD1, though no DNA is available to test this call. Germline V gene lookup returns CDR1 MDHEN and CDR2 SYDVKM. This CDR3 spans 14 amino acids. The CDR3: CASSKGQLTYEQYF.

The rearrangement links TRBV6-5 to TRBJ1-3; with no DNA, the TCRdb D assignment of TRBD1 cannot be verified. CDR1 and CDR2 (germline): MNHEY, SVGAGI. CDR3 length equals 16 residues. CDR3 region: CASSYGGSASGNTIYF.

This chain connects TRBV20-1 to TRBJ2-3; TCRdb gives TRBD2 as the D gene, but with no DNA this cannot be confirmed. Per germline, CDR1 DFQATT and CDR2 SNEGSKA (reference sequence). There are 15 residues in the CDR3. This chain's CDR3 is CSATREGGDTDTQYF.

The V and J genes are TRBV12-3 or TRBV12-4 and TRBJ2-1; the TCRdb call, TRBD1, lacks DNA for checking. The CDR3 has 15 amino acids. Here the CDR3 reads CASSSPRGHSSEQFF.

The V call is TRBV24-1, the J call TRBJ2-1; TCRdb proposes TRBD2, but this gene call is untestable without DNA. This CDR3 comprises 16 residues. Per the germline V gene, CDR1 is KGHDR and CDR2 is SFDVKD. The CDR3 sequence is CATGIPGLGSYNEQFF.

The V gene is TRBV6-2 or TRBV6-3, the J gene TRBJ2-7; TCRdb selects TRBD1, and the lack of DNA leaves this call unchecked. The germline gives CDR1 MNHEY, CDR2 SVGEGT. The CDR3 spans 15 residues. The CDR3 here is CASSPQGGATYEQYF.

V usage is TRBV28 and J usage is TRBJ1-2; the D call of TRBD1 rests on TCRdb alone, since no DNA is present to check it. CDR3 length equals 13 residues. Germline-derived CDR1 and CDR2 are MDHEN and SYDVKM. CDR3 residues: CASSWGQGRGYTF.

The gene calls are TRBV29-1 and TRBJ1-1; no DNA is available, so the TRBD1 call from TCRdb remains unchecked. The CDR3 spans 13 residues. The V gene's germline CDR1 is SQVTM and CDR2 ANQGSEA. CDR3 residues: CSVPLSGNTEAFF.

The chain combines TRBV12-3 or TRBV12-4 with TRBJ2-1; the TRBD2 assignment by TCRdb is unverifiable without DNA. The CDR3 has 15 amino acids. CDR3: CASSFASPFYNEQFF.

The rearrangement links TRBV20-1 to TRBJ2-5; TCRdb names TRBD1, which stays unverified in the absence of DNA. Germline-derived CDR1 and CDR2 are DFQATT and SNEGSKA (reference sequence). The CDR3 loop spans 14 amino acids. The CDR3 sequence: CSAQGWVLGETQYF.

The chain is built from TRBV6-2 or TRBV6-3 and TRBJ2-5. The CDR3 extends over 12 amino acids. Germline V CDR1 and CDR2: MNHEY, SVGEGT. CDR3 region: CASSYQKETQYF.

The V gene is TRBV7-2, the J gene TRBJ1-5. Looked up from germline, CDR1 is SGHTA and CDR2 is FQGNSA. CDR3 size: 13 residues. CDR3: CASSEKGNQPQHF. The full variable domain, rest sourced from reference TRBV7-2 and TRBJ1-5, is GAGVSQSPSNKVTEKGKDVELRCDPISGHTALYWYRQSLGQGLEFLIYFQGNSAPDKSGLPSDRFSAERTGGSVSTLTIQRTQQEDSAVYLCASSEKGNQPQHFGDGTRLSIL.

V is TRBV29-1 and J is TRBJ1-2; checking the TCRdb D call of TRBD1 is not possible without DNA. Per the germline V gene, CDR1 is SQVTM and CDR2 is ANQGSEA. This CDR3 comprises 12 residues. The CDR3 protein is CSFQTGAYGYTF.

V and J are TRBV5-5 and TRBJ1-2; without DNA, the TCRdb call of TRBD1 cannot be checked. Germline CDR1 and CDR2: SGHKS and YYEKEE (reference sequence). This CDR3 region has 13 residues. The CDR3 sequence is CASSPNKPGQGAF.

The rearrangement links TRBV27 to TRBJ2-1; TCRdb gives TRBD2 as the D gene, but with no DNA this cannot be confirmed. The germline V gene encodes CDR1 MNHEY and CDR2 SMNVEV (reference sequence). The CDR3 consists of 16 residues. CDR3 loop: CASSLSPSGSGNEQFF.

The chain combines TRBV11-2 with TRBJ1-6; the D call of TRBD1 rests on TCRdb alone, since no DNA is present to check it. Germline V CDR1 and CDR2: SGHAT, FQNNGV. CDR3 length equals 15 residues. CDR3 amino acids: CASSPGRAYNSPLHF. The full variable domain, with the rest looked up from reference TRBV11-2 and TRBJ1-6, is EAGVAQSPRYKIIEKRQSVAFWCNPISGHATLYWYQQILGQGPKLLIQFQNNGVVDDSQLPKDRFSAERLKGVDSTLKIQPAKLEDSAVYLCASSPGRAYNSPLHFGNGTRLTVT.

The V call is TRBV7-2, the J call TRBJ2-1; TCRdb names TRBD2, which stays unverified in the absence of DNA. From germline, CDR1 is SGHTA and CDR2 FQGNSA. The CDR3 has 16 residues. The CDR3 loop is CASSLRSVSSYNEQFF.

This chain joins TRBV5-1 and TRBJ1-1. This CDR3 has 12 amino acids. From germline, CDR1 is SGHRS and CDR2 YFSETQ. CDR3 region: CASLGEGPEAFF.

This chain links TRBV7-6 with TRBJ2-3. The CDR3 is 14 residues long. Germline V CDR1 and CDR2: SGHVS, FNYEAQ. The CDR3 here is CASSFSANTDTQYF.

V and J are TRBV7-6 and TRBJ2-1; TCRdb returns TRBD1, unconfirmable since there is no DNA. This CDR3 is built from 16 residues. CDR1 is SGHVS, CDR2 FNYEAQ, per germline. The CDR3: CASTLTPGQGNNEQFF.